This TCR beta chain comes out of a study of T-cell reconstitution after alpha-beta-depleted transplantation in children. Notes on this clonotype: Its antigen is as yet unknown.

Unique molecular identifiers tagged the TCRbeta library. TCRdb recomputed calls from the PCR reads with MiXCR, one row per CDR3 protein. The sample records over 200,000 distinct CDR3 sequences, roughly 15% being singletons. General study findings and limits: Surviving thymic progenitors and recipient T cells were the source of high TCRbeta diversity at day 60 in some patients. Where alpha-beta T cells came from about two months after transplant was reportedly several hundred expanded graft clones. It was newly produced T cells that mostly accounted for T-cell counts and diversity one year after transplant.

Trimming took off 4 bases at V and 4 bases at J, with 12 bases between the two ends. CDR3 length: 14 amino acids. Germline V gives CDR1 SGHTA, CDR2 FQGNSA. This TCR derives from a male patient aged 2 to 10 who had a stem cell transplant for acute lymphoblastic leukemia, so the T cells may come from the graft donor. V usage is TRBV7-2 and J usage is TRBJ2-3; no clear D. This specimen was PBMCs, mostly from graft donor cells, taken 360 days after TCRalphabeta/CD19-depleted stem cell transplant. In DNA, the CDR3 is TGTGCCAGCAGCTGGGGTAGCAGCTCAGATACGCAGTATTTT. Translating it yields CASSWGSSSDTQYF.